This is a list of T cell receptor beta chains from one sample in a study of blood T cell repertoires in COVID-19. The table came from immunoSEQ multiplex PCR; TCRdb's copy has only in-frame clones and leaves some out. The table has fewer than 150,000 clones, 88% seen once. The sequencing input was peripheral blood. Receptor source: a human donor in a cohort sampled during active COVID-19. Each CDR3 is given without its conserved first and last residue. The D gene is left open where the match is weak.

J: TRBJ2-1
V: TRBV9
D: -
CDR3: ASSSRTGSNEQF

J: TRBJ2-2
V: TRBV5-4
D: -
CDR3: ASSLTSIGELF

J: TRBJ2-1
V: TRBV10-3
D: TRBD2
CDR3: AISDSGGAYNEQF

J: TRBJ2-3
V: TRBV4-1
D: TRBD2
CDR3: ASSQPSGGTDTQY

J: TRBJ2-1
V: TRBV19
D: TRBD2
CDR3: ASSIGTSGTPEQF

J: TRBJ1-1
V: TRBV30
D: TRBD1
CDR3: AWTGGNTEAF

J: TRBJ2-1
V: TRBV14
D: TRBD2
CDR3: ASSPPGGGDYNEQF

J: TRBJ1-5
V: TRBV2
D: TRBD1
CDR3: ASRDRDRKNQPQH

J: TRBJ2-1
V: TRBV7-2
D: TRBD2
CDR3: ASSPRTSSYNEQF

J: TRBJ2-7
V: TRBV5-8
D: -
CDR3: ASSGRRGSRYEQY

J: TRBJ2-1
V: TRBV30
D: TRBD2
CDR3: AWNSLGGYNEQF

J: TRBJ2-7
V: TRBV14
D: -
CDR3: ASSSLFGTDTYEQY

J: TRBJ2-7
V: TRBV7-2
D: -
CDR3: ASSLAGGWNEQY

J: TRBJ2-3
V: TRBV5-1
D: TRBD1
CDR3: ASSLYGTGGDTQY

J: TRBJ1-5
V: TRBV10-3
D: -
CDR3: ATGVQGRREPQH